The clone carrying this T cell receptor beta chain was counted a few times. The sample originates from a study of OX40 agonist ivuxolimab in advanced cancers. Study details: The mean age was approximately 60 years, ranging from about 23 to 79, with around four fifths of participants male. Therapy given before enrollment (anti-PD-1, anti-PD-L1 or anti-CTLA-4) was allowed, and roughly 42% had some. Three individuals attained partial responses, comprising one hepatocellular carcinoma case and two cutaneous melanoma cases.

The CDR3 loop spans 14 amino acids. V shed 7 bases and J 0 bases; nucleotides not matched to a gene: 4. Per the germline V gene, CDR1 is SNHLY and CDR2 is FYNNEI. Clones were sequenced by immunoSEQ multiplex PCR, and TCRdb holds only the in-frame ones, with some missing. The table lists around 52,000 clones, around 80% of them singletons. The V and J genes are TRBV2 and TRBJ2-7; TRBD2 agrees at 9 bases. The receptor comes from an adult with an advanced solid tumor such as melanoma, head and neck, liver or kidney cancer. The sample in question was CD4+ or CD8+ T cells sorted from blood, obtained in a trial of the OX40 agonist ivuxolimab. In nucleotides, the CDR3 is TGTGCCAGCATAATAGCGGGGGTCTCCTACGAGCAGTACTTC. It is translated as CASIIAGVSYEQYF.